This T cell receptor (beta chain) originates from a study of blood T cells in healthy people across ages. With V trimmed by 5 bases and J by 7 bases, 10 bases remained unmatched. Germline V gene sequence: CDR1 MNHEY, CDR2 SVGAGI. The CDR3 totals 14 residues. This clonotype was seen a few times. A J-beta primer mix and a sample-barcoded 5' primer were used in a second PCR of about 7 to 12 cycles. In TCRdb, the 5' RACE reads were re-called with MiXCR into one record per CDR3 protein. The sample yields some 760,000 distinct CDR3 sequences, 20% to 25% seen once. A further study also used this sample, focusing on T cells of mothers and their children.

This chain connects TRBV6-5 to TRBJ1-1; the match to TRBD1 covers 7 bases. This clonotype was sampled from a boy under 18 in good health. The sequenced material came from blood. The CDR3 nucleotides are TGTGCCAGCAGTAGACAGGGTGGTGCAGGTGAAGCTTTCTTT. As protein: CASSRQGGAGEAFF.